This entry describes one T cell receptor (beta chain). What antigen it recognizes has not been identified. One end of the junction does not line up with germline, which may come from a read error. This entry belongs to a study of tumor-infiltrating lymphocytes in primary liver carcinoma (dated by TCRdb to the late 2010s). Study-wide context: Of the five patients, three men and two women aged 30 to 69 years, four had hepatocellular carcinoma and one had combined HCC and intrahepatic cholangiocarcinoma. The five patients had tumors staged T1-T3 N0M0, with maximum diameters ranging from about 4.2 to 10 cm. Samples yielded roughly 3.65 to 7.5 million productive TCRbeta reads; read depth did not differ significantly between tissue types. The study combined TCRbeta repertoire sequencing, expression microarrays and whole-exome sequencing across five regions of each liver tumor, with adjacent normal tissue and blood. A total of about 35 specimens from 5 patients, comprising some 25 tumor regions, 5 adjacent noncancerous liver tissues and 5 peripheral blood samples, were covered by TCRbeta repertoire sequencing. The 25 or so tumor region samples were profiled with Agilent mRNA microarrays so that TCRbeta repertoire diversity could be related to the local molecular phenotype. Technical replicate repertoires showed high reproducibility, with mean shared-clone rates about 0.86 and correlation coefficients above 0.95. Broad study findings and their caveats: A significantly larger repertoire fraction was made up by the top 250 clones in tumors than in blood (p = 0.039). Only about 7.5-25% of top clones were present in all five regions of a tumor, suggesting spatial heterogeneity of tumor-infiltrating T cells. Because sequencing covered only the TCR beta chain and unpaired alpha chains were not captured, true repertoire diversity is likely underestimated. Because the samples were bulk and unsorted, CD4+ and CD8+ T cell repertoires could not be compared. Only a few patients were included in the study, and the authors note that the findings should be validated in a larger study. Consistent with antigen-driven expansion, pairs of tumor regions showed higher repertoire overlap (mean roughly 35%) than either tumor-adjacent pairs (roughly 17%) or tumor-blood pairs (roughly 14%).

Without any cell sorting, total RNA and DNA were extracted together from roughly 21-30 mg of bulk tissue using the AllPrep DNA/RNA mini kit. Surgical resection was performed in China between late 2015 and March 2016 on about five patients with histopathologically diagnosed primary liver carcinoma. At the time of sampling, the patients had chronic HBV infection and had not received any treatment. Each tumor was sampled at five spatially separated regions: the superior, inferior, left-lateral and right-lateral poles and the tumor centre. According to histology, viable tumor cells made up more than 75% of every tumor sample. Each fresh piece of tumor and adjacent tissue was cut in two, with one half stored in RNAlater at -80 degrees C and the other half sent for histology. The germline V gene (reference sequence) specifies MNHNY as CDR1 and SVGAGI as CDR2. The CDR3 runs 14 amino acids, cysteine and phenylalanine included. Only the CDR3 region is kept as DNA, spanning 42 bases read in frame from base 1.

Using a constant-region primer and ProtoScript II reverse transcriptase, TCRbeta-specific cDNA was reverse-transcribed from around 500 ng total RNA. The TCRbeta libraries were prepared through three rounds of nested multiplex PCR following a slightly modified ARM-PCR procedure. Multiplex TRBV1-TRBV30 forward primers and a Cbeta reverse primer were used in the first two PCR rounds, each of which was run for 10 cycles. Sample barcodes and Illumina adapters were added in a final 25-cycle PCR with Deep VentR polymerase. Before sequencing, amplicons of 200-500 bp were purified from gel using a QIAquick gel extraction kit. The TCRbeta amplicons were sequenced with 250-bp paired-end reads on an Illumina HiSeq 2500. Regarding the original processing steps: Quality trimming of reads was performed with Trimmomatic v0.33, and paired reads were merged with FLASH v1.2.11 so that full CDR3 sequences could be recovered. V, D and J germline segments were assigned to the rearranged TCRbeta sequences using MiGEC v1.2.1b. Clonotype statistics and Shannon-Wiener diversity indices were computed with VDJtools v1.0.0. To reduce sampling bias, subsequent analyses other than the diversity analysis used only the 250 most abundant clonotypes in each sample. TCRdb passed the public sequencing reads through fastp at Q25 and MiXCR, retaining productive beta sequences. For every CDR3 protein sequence, its rows merge into one entry that carries the most common genes and DNA. The V and J calls were determined by TCRdb, not by the authors. The sample data list 84,000 or so distinct CDR3 sequences, and 72% of these were observed just once. Approximately 19% of the sample comes from the top ten.

The sample was liver tumor tissue from sampling region 1. Interpreted using the paper, the cell subset or site label stands for: tumor region T1, superior pole. This clonotype was obtained from a man aged 35 to 55 with primary liver carcinoma and hepatitis B virus infection. Recombination joined TRBV6-6 with TRBJ2-1, and TRBD2 may be the D gene, going by 6 matching bases. The CDR3 loop reads CASRSSAEGWERFF. The nucleotide sequence is given as TGTGCAAGCAGATCCTCCGCGGAGGGATGGGAGCGGTTCTTC.